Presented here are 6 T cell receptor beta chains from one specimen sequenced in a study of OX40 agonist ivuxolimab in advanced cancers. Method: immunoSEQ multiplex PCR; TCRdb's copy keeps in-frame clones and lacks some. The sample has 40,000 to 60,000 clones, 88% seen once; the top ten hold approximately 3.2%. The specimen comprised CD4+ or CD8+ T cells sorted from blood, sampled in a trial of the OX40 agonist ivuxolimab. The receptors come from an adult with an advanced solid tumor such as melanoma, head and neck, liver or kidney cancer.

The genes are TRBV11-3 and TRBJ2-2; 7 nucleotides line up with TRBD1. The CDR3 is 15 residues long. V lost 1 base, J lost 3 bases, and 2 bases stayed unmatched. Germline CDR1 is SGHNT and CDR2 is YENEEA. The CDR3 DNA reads TGTGCCAGCAGCTTAGGTCAGGGGGACACCGGGGAGCTGTTTTTT. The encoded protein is CASSLGQGDTGELFF.

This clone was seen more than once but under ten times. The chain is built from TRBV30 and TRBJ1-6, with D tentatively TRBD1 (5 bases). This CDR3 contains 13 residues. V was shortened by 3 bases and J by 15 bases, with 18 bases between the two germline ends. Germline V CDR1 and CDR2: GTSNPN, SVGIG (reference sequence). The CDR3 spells CAWSPGPQSGLHF. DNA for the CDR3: TGTGCCTGGAGCCCAGGGCCCCAGTCGGGCCTCCACTTT.

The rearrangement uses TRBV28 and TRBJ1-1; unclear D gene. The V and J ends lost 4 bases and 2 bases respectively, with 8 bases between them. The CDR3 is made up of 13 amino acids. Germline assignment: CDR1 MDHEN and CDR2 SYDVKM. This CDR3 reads CASSSFLNTEAFF. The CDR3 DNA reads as TGTGCCAGCAGTTCGTTCCTCAACACTGAAGCTTTCTTT. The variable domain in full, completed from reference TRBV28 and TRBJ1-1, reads DVKVTQSSRYLVKRTGEKVFLECVQDMDHENMFWYRQDPGLGLRLIYFSYDVKMKEKGDIPEGYSVSREKKERFSLILESASTNQTSMYLCASSSFLNTEAFFGQGTRLTVV.

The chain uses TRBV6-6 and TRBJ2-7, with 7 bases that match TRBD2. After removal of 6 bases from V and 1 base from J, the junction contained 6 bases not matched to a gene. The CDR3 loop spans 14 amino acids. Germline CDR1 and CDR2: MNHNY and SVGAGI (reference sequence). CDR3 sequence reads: CASRISGTSYEQYF. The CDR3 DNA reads TGTGCCAGCAGGATAAGCGGGACGTCCTACGAGCAGTACTTC.

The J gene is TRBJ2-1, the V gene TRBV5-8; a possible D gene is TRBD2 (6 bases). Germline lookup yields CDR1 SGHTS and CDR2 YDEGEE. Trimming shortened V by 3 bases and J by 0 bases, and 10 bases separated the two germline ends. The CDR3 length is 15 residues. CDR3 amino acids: CASSWDGSSYNEQFF. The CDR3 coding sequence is TGTGCCAGCAGCTGGGACGGGAGCTCCTACAATGAGCAGTTCTTC.

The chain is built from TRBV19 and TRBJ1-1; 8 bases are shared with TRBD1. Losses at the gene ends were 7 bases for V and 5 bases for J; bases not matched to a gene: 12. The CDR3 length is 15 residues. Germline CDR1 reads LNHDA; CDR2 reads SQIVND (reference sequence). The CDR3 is CASTADRAIRTEAFF. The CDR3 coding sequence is TGTGCCAGTACCGCGGACAGGGCGATAAGGACTGAAGCTTTCTTT.